The next 29 T cell receptor beta chains were all read from a single sample in a study of cytomegalovirus exposure and HLA in healthy donors. In the PCR, 60 Vbeta and 13 Jbeta primers were used. Assay: immunoSEQ multiplex PCR; the TCRdb copy retains only in-frame clones and omits some. Of 150,000 to 200,000 clones listed, less than 90% are singletons. Sample: PBMCs. These receptor sequences come from a man younger than 30 in good health and CMV-seronegative.

This clone has just a few counts. The CDR3 here is CASSWGQGVISNQPQHF. The CDR3 DNA sequence: TGCGCCAGCTCCTGGGGACAGGGTGTCATTAGCAATCAGCCCCAGCATTTT. This chain joins TRBV10-2 and TRBJ1-5, with 9 bases matching TRBD1. The germline gives CDR1 WSHSY, CDR2 SAAADI. The ends lost 8 bases at V and 0 bases at J; junction bases unmatched: 11. This CDR3 spans 17 amino acids.

This clone was observed a single time. The J gene is TRBJ1-2, the V gene TRBV7-2, with unresolved D. CDR1 and CDR2 (germline): SGHTA, FQGNSA. V lost 0 bases and J lost 4, with 9 bases in between. CDR3 length: 14 amino acids. CDR3 sequence (DNA): TGTGCCAGCAGCTTAGCTCCCAGACTCTATGGCTACACCTTC. Amino acids: CASSLAPRLYGYTF.

V is TRBV5-1 and J is TRBJ1-2; a weak D match, TRBD1 (5 bases). The V gene's germline CDR1 is SGHRS and CDR2 YFSETQ. The CDR3 extends over 17 amino acids. Trimming shortened V by 2 bases and J by 2 bases, and 19 bases separated the two germline ends. CDR3: CASSLPMGQIKNYGYTF. The CDR3 DNA reads as TGCGCCAGCAGCTTACCTATGGGGCAGATCAAAAACTATGGCTACACCTTC.

V usage is TRBV18 and J usage is TRBJ2-5, with TRBD1 identical over 7 bases. Germline lookup yields CDR1 KGHSH and CDR2 LQKENI. The V gene end was trimmed by 8 bases and the J gene end by 0 bases; junction bases not matched to a gene: 3. CDR3 length: 13 amino acids. CDR3 DNA sequence: TGTGCCAGCACGGACAGGAACCAAGAGACCCAGTACTTC. It yields the protein CASTDRNQETQYF.

V and J are TRBV5-5 and TRBJ1-5, with D perhaps TRBD1 (6 bases). This CDR3 contains 16 residues. V dropped 4 bases and J dropped 2 bases, with 16 bases sitting between them. CDR1 and CDR2 from the germline V gene are SGHKS and YYEKEE (reference sequence). The CDR3 region has the DNA TGTGCCAGCAGCCCCGGGGCAGGGGACGGCAATCAGCCCCAGCATTTT. It translates to CASSPGAGDGNQPQHF.

The genes are TRBV28 and TRBJ1-6, with TRBD1 identical over 8 bases. The germline CDR1 and CDR2 sequences are MDHEN and SYDVKM. V shed 2 bases and J 7 bases; nucleotides not matched to a gene: 13. The CDR3 loop spans 18 amino acids. The CDR3 here is CASSLVGTGSTHNSPLHF. The CDR3 DNA reads as TGTGCCAGCAGTTTAGTGGGGACAGGCTCAACGCACAATTCACCCCTCCACTTT.

This clone was counted a single time. The gene calls are TRBV29-1 and TRBJ1-1; D ambiguous. There are 13 residues in the CDR3. Germline CDR1 SQVTM, CDR2 ANQGSEA. V gave up 6 bases and J gave up 1 base, with 12 bases separating them. CDR3 region: CSVPLGGNTEAFF. The CDR3 nucleotides read TGCAGCGTCCCCCTGGGAGGGAACACTGAAGCTTTCTTT. Full variable domain (rest looked up from reference TRBV29-1 and TRBJ1-1): SAVISQKPSRDICQRGTSLTIQCQVDSQVTMMFWYRQQPGQSLTLIATANQGSEATYESGFVIDKFPISRPNLTFSTLTVSNMSPEDSSIYLCSVPLGGNTEAFFGQGTRLTVV.

This chain uses TRBV19 with TRBJ1-2, with D perhaps matching TRBD1 (6 bases). CDR1 and CDR2 from the germline V gene are LNHDA and SQIVND (reference sequence). Trimming left V 6 bases short and J 8 bases short, with 19 bases between. CDR3 length: 14 residues. The CDR3 sequence: CASSSSGGAEGYTF. DNA for the CDR3: TGTGCCAGTAGCTCCAGTGGGGGGGCTGAGGGCTACACCTTC.

The chain is built from TRBV5-1 and TRBJ1-1; TRBD1 matches 9 bases. CDR3 length: 15 amino acids. Germline V gene lookup returns CDR1 SGHRS and CDR2 YFSETQ. V dropped 3 bases and J dropped 4; count of bases not matched to a gene: 7. The CDR3 sequence is CASSSTGGVGTEAFF. CDR3 nucleotide sequence: TGCGCCAGCAGCTCCACAGGGGGCGTTGGCACTGAAGCTTTCTTT.

The gene calls are TRBV2 and TRBJ2-1, with TRBD2 identical over 11 bases. The germline CDR1 and CDR2 sequences are SNHLY and FYNNEI. V trimming: 4 bases; J trimming: 6 bases; junction bases outside the gene matches: 8. The CDR3 runs 16 residues. CDR3 residues: CASSVGSGGAGNEQFF. CDR3 nucleotides: TGTGCCAGCAGTGTAGGTAGCGGGGGGGCGGGCAATGAGCAGTTCTTC.

The chain combines TRBV5-1 with TRBJ2-3; TRBD2 agrees at 10 bases. The CDR3 is 17 residues long. V lost 0 bases, J lost 1 base, and 5 bases stayed unmatched. Germline CDR1 and CDR2: SGHRS and YFSETQ. This CDR3 reads CASSLVAGGGGTDTQYF. The CDR3 DNA follows: TGCGCCAGCAGCTTGGTAGCGGGAGGAGGAGGCACAGATACGCAGTATTTT.

This chain joins TRBV4-1 and TRBJ2-2, with D maybe TRBD1 (6 bases). CDR1 and CDR2 (germline): MGHRA, YSYEKL. CDR3 length: 15 residues. V dropped 0 bases and J dropped 13 bases, with 18 bases sitting between them. As DNA, the CDR3 is TGCGCCAGCAGCCAAGATCAGGGACATCCCATCGGGCTGTTTTTT. Translated, it gives CASSQDQGHPIGLFF.

The V call is TRBV7-2, the J call TRBJ2-3; 10 bases agree with TRBD2. The germline CDR1 and CDR2 sequences are SGHTA and FQGNSA. This CDR3 is 19 amino acids long. Germline trimming cut 0 bases from V and 5 bases from J; bases unmatched to any gene: 14. CDR3 protein: CASSLAPGGVAGGEDTQYF. The CDR3 nucleotides read TGTGCCAGCAGCTTAGCCCCGGGCGGGGTAGCGGGAGGAGAAGATACGCAGTATTTT. The full variable domain, its missing parts supplied by reference TRBV7-2 and TRBJ2-3, is GAGVSQSPSNKVTEKGKDVELRCDPISGHTALYWYRQSLGQGLEFLIYFQGNSAPDKSGLPSDRFSAERTGGSVSTLTIQRTQQEDSAVYLCASSLAPGGVAGGEDTQYFGPGTRLTVL.

This chain links TRBV6-4 with TRBJ2-3, with TRBD2 as a possible D gene (6 bases). CDR3 size: 13 residues. V was clipped by 0 bases and J by 9 bases, with 10 bases between them. Germline assignment: CDR1 MRHNA and CDR2 SNTAGT. The CDR3 DNA reads as TGTGCCAGCAGTGACTCGAACGGGGGAACGCAGTATTTT. Protein product: CASSDSNGGTQYF.

The chain couples TRBV6-5 to TRBJ2-2, with 9 bases identical to TRBD2. Germline V gene data show CDR1 as MNHEY and CDR2 as SVGAGI. J lost 2 bases, V lost 4 bases, and 5 bases had no gene match. The CDR3 consists of 16 residues. Here the CDR3 reads CASSFLSGGNTGELFF. Written as DNA, the CDR3 is TGTGCCAGCAGTTTTCTTAGCGGGGGCAACACCGGGGAGCTGTTTTTT.

The genes are TRBV14 and TRBJ2-6; a possible D gene is TRBD1 (6 bases). CDR1 and CDR2 from the germline V gene are SGHDN and FVKESK. The CDR3 consists of 17 residues. Trimming cost V 4 bases and J 4 bases, with 17 bases left between them. The CDR3 spells CASSPRDKTRGANVLTF. The DNA of the CDR3 is TGTGCCAGCAGCCCCCGGGACAAAACAAGGGGGGCCAACGTCCTGACTTTC.

The chain has TRBV6-4 and TRBJ2-1; D is possibly TRBD2 (7 bases). V was trimmed by 4 bases and J by 6 bases, leaving 13 bases between them. CDR1 MRHNA and CDR2 SNTAGT come from the germline V gene. CDR3 length: 14 residues. The CDR3 region has the DNA TGTGCCAGCAGTGTCGCGGGGGCCAGCAATGAGCAGTTCTTC. Its protein is CASSVAGASNEQFF.

The gene calls are TRBV27 and TRBJ1-2, with 9 positions matching TRBD1. The CDR3 is 13 residues long. The germline CDR1 and CDR2 sequences are MNHEY and SMNVEV (reference sequence). Trimming took 6 bases from V and 8 from J; bases not matched to a gene: 7. In nucleotides, the CDR3 is TGTGCCAGCAGGCCCCGGACAGGGGAGGGCTACACCTTC. Amino acid sequence: CASRPRTGEGYTF.

This clone showed up just once. The chain combines TRBV5-1 with TRBJ2-3, with TRBD2 identical over 12 bases. V lost 3 bases and J lost 3; bases outside the gene matches: 2. CDR1 is SGHRS and CDR2 is YFSETQ in the germline V gene. This CDR3 contains 15 residues. The CDR3 loop reads CASSWLAGGTDTQYF. DNA for the CDR3: TGCGCCAGCAGCTGGCTAGCGGGGGGGACAGATACGCAGTATTTT.

The V gene is TRBV10-3, the J gene TRBJ2-5, with D possibly TRBD2 on 6 matching bases. The CDR3 runs 15 residues. V shed 0 bases and J shed 4 bases, with 12 bases lying between them. Germline V gene sequence: CDR1 ENHRY, CDR2 SYGVKD. The DNA for the CDR3 is TGTGCCATCAGTGAGTCAGGGGACTCTGGAGAGACCCAGTACTTC. This codes for CAISESGDSGETQYF.

The table lists this clone with a count of one. This chain uses TRBV14 with TRBJ1-1, with D uncertain. The CDR3 covers 16 residues. From germline, CDR1 is SGHDN and CDR2 FVKESK. V gave up 4 bases and J gave up 7 bases, with 22 bases separating them. CDR3 coding DNA: TGTGCCAGCAGCCCCTCGGAGAGAGGGCTCTACAGTGAAGCTTTCTTT. Protein: CASSPSERGLYSEAFF.

This sequence joins TRBV27 and TRBJ2-7; 9 positions agree with TRBD2. V was clipped by 2 bases and J by 3 bases; unmatched bases: 8. The CDR3 extends over 16 amino acids. Germline CDR1 is MNHEY and CDR2 is SMNVEV (reference sequence). The CDR3 protein is CASSLGASGAVYEQYF. The CDR3 DNA is TGTGCCAGCAGTTTAGGGGCTAGCGGGGCCGTCTACGAGCAGTACTTC.

V usage is TRBV6-6 and J usage is TRBJ2-7, with 7 bases identical to TRBD1. V was pared by 5 bases and J by 1 base, with 8 bases of the junction left unmatched. Germline V lookup: CDR1 MNHNY, CDR2 SVGAGI (reference sequence). CDR3 length: 15 amino acids. The CDR3 coding sequence is TGTGCCAGCAGTGACCGACAGGGTGCGTCCTACGAGCAGTACTTC. Protein: CASSDRQGASYEQYF.

This clone was observed a few times. This chain connects TRBV28 to TRBJ1-1, with 7 bases identical to TRBD1. The V gene end was trimmed by 3 bases and the J gene end by 10 bases; junction bases not matched to a gene: 8. The CDR3 consists of 13 residues. The germline V gene has CDR1 MDHEN and CDR2 SYDVKM. In DNA form, the CDR3 reads TGTGCCAGCAGTTTCCCCGACAGGGAGCGAGCTTTCTTT. Translating it yields CASSFPDRERAFF.

This sequence joins TRBV7-9 and TRBJ2-7; tentatively, D is TRBD1 (6 bases). CDR1 SEHNR and CDR2 FQNEAQ come from the germline V gene (reference sequence). The CDR3 spans 13 residues. V lost 2 bases, J lost 4 bases, and 9 bases lay in between. The CDR3: CASSLPGAYEQYF. CDR3 DNA: TGTGCCAGCAGCTTACCAGGGGCTTACGAGCAGTACTTC. Variable domain in full (rest from reference TRBV7-9 and TRBJ2-7): DTGVSQNPRHKITKRGQNVTFRCDPISEHNRLYWYRQTLGQGPEFLTYFQNEAQLEKSRLLSDRFSAERPKGSFSTLEIQRTEQGDSAMYLCASSLPGAYEQYFGPGTRLTVT.

The chain uses TRBV7-9 and TRBJ2-7; D possibly corresponds to TRBD1 (5 bases). This CDR3 is 15 amino acids long. The germline V and J ends were trimmed by 4 bases and 2 bases, with 15 bases remaining between them. The germline V gene encodes CDR1 SEHNR and CDR2 FQNEAQ (reference sequence). The CDR3, as DNA: TGTGCCAGCAGCTACGACAGAGACCCAGCCTACGAGCAGTACTTC. Amino acid sequence: CASSYDRDPAYEQYF.

The chain employs TRBV2 and TRBJ2-3, with 11 bases lining up with TRBD2. From germline, CDR1 is SNHLY and CDR2 FYNNEI. Losses at the gene ends were 1 base for V and 5 bases for J; bases not matched to a gene: 5. This CDR3 contains 16 residues. This CDR3 is CASSEGIAGGEDTQYF. In DNA form, the CDR3 reads TGTGCCAGCAGTGAAGGAATAGCGGGAGGGGAAGATACGCAGTATTTT. Together with reference TRBV2 and TRBJ2-3, the CDR3 gives the full variable domain: EPEVTQTPSHQVTQMGQEVILRCVPISNHLYFYWYRQILGQKVEFLVSFYNNEISEKSEIFDDQFSVERPDGSNFTLKIRSTKLEDSAMYFCASSEGIAGGEDTQYFGPGTRLTVL.

V and J are TRBV28 and TRBJ1-4, with D possibly being TRBD1 (5 bases). V gave up 4 bases and J gave up 10 bases, with 13 bases separating them. Germline CDR1 MDHEN, CDR2 SYDVKM. CDR3 length: 13 residues. This chain's CDR3 is CASSSSGSGKLFF. CDR3 sequence (DNA): TGTGCCAGCAGTTCATCAGGGTCCGGAAAACTGTTTTTT.

The rearrangement uses TRBV5-1 and TRBJ2-7, with a possible D match to TRBD1 (6 bases). From germline, CDR1 is SGHRS and CDR2 YFSETQ. This CDR3 has 15 residues. V lost 3 bases to trimming and J lost 0 bases, with 13 bases between them. CDR3 residues: CASSSGQSISYEQYF. CDR3 DNA: TGCGCCAGCAGCTCTGGACAGTCCATCTCCTACGAGCAGTACTTC.